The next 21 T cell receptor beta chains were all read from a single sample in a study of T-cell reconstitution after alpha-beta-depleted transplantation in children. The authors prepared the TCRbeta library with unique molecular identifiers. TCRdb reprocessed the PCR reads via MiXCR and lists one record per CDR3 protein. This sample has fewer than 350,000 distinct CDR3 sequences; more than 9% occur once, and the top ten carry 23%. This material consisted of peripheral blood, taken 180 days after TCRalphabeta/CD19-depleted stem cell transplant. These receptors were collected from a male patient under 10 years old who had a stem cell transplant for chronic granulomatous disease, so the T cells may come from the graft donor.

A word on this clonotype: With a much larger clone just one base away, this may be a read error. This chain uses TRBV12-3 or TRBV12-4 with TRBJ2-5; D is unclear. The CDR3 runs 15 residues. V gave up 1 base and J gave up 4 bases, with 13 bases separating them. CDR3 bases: TGTGCCAGCAGTTTAGGTCTGGGGTGGGGAGAGACCCAGTACTTC. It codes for CASSLGLGWGETQYF.

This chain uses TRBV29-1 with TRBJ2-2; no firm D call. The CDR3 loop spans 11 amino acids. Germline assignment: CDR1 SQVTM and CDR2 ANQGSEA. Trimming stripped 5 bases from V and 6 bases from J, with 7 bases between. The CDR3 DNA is TGCAGCGTTTCCATACCCGGGGAGCTGTTTTTT. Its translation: CSVSIPGELFF.

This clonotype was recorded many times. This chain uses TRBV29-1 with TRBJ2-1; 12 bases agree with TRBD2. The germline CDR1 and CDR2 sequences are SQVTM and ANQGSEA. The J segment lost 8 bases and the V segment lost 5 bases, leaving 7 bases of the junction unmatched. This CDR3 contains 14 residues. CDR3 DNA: TGCAGCGTTCACCTAGCGGGGGGGCGTTATGAGCAGTTCTTC. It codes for CSVHLAGGRYEQFF.

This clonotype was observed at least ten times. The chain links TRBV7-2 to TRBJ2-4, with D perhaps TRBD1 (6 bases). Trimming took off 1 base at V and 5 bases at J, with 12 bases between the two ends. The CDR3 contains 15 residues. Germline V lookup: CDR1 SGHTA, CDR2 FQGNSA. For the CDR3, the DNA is TGTGCCAGCAGCTTAGAGTCGGCAGGGGAAAACATTCAGTACTTC. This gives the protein CASSLESAGENIQYF.

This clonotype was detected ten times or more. The CDR3: CASRADLTGELFF. Written as DNA, the CDR3 is TGTGCCAGCAGGGCGGATCTCACCGGGGAGCTGTTTTTT. The chain couples TRBV12-3 or TRBV12-4 to TRBJ2-2; D uncertain. The V end was cut by 6 bases, the J end by 4 bases, with 9 bases between. This CDR3 has 13 residues.

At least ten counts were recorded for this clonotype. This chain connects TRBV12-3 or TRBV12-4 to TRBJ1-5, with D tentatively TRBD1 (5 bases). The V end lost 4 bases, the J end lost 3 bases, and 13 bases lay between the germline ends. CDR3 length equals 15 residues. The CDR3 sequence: CASSWGDGYNQPQHF. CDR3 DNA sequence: TGTGCCAGCAGTTGGGGGGACGGGTACAATCAGCCCCAGCATTTT.

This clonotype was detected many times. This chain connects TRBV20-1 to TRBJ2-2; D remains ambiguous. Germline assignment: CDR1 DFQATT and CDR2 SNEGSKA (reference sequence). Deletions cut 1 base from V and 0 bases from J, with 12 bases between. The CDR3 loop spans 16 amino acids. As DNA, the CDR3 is TGCAGTGCTAGAGTAAAGGCGGTTACGAACACCGGGGAGCTGTTTTTT. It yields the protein CSARVKAVTNTGELFF.

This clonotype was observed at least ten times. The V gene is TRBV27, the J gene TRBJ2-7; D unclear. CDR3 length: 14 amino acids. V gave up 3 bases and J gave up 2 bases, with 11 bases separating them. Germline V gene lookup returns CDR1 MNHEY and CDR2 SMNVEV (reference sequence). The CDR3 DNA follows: TGTGCCAGCAGTTTTTCCCCAGGACCCTACGAGCAGTACTTC. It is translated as CASSFSPGPYEQYF.

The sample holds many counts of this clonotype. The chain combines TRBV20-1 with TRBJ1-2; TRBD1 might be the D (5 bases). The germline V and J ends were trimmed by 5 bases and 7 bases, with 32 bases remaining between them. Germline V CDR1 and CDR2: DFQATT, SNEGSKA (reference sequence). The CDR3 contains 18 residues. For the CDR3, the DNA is TGCAGTGCTTGGGTTGGGACCGGGCGGGGCCATCAATGGGGTGGCTACACCTTC. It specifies CSAWVGTGRGHQWGGYTF.

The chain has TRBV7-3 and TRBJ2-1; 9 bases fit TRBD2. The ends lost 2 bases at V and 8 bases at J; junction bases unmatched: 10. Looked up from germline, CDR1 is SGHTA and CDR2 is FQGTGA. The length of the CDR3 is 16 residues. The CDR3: CASSLDGGRALDEQFF. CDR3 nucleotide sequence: TGTGCCAGCAGCTTAGATGGCGGGAGGGCCCTCGATGAGCAGTTCTTC.

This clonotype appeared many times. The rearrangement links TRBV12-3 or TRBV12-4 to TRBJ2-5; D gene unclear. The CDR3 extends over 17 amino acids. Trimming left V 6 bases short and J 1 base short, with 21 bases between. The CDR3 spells CASSPPETRYTQETQYF. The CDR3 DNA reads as TGTGCCAGCAGCCCGCCCGAAACTCGTTACACCCAAGAGACCCAGTACTTC.

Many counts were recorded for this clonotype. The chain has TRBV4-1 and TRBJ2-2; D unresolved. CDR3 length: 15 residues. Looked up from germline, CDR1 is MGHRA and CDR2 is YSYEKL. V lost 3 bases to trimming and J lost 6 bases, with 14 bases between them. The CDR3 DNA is TGCGCCAGCAGCCAGCCCGGACCCCCCCCCGGGGAGCTGTTTTTT. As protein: CASSQPGPPPGELFF.

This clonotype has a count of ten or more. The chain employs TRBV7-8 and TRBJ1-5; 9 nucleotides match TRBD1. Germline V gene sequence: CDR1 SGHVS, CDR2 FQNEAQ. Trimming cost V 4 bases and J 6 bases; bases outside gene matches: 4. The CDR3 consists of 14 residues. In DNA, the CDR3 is TGTGCCAGCAGCTCCGGACAGGGGAGTCAGCCCCAGCATTTT. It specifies CASSSGQGSQPQHF.

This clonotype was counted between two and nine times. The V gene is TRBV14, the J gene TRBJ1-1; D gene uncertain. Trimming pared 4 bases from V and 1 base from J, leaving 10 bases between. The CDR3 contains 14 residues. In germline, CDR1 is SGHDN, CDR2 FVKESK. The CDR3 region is CASSPQEANTEAFF. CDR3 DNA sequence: TGTGCCAGCAGCCCCCAGGAGGCGAACACTGAAGCTTTCTTT.

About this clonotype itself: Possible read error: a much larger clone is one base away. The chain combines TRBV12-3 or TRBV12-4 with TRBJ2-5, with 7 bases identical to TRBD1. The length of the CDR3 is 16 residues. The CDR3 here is CASSIARTGRRETQYF. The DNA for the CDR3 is TGTGCCAGCAGTATAGCCAGGACAGGCCGGAGGGAGACCCAGTACTTC.

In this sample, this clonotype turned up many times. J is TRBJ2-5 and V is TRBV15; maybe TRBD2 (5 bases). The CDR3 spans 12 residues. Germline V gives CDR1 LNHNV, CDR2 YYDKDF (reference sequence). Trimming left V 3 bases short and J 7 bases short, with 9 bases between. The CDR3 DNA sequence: TGTGCCACCAGCAGGGGAGAGGCGACCCAGTACTTC. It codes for CATSRGEATQYF.

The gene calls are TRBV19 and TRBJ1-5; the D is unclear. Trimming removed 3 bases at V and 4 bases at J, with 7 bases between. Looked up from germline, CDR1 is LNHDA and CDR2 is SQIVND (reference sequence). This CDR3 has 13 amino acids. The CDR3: CASSIRENQPQHF. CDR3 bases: TGTGCCAGTAGTATCCGAGAAAATCAGCCCCAGCATTTT.

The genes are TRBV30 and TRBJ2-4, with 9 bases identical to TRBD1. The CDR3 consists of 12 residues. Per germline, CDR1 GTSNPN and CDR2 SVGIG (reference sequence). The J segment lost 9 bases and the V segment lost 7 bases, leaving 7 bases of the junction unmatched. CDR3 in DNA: TGTGCCTTATCGACAGGGGGTGGCATTCAGTACTTC. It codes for CALSTGGGIQYF.

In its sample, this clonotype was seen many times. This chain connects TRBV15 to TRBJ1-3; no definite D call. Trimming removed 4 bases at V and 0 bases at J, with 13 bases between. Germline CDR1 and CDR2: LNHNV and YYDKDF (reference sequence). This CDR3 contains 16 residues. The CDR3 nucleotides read TGTGCCACCAGCAAACCGACACTACGCTCTGGAAACACCATATATTTT. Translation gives CATSKPTLRSGNTIYF.

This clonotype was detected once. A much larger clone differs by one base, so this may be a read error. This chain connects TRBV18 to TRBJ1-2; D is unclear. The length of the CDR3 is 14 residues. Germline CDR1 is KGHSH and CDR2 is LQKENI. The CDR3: CASSPLSDNYGCTF. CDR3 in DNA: TGTGCCAGCTCACCACTATCGGATAACTATGGCTGCACCTTC.

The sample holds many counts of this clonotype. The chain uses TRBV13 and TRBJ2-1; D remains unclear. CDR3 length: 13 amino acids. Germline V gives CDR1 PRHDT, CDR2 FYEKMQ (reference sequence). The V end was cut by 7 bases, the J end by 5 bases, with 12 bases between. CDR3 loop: CASTPPVNNEQFF. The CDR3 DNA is TGTGCCAGCACCCCCCCGGTCAACAATGAGCAGTTCTTC.